Below, 14 T cell receptor beta chains from the same sample are listed, as sequenced in a study of regulatory T cells in long-lasting Graves disease. The authors built TCR beta libraries using iRepertoire HTBI primers and Arm-PCR of CDR3 regions. TCRdb re-called the multiplex PCR reads through MiXCR, storing one row per CDR3 protein. The sample consists of hundreds of thousands of distinct CDR3 sequences, around 17% of them appearing once. Time point described: newly diagnosed GD, antithyroid drugs for less than 3 months. Researchers made the TCR library from RNA that was extracted from PBMCs. This sample was also put to use in a study of T cells in Graves' hyperthyroidism and ophthalmopathy.

The sequences come from peripheral blood mononuclear cells (PBMCs), collected at new diagnosis, from a patient treated with antithyroid drugs. Receptor source: a woman aged 25 to 39 with Graves disease.

The rearrangement links TRBV15 to TRBJ1-6; no clear D gene. V was clipped by 0 bases and J by 9 bases, with 9 bases between them. There are 14 residues in the CDR3. The germline gives CDR1 LNHNV, CDR2 YYDKDF (reference sequence). The CDR3 reads CATSREFVSSPLHF. CDR3 nucleotide sequence: TGTGCCACCAGCAGAGAATTTGTTTCTTCACCCCTCCACTTT.

This clonotype has a handful of counts. The chain recombines TRBV5-4 with TRBJ2-5; TRBD1 agrees at 10 bases. The CDR3 length is 14 residues. Germline CDR1 and CDR2: SGHNT and YYREEE (reference sequence). Trimming took 4 bases from V and 5 from J; bases not matched to a gene: 5. The CDR3 sequence: CASSPRTGGETQYF. The CDR3 coding sequence is TGTGCCAGCAGCCCCCGGACAGGGGGGGAGACCCAGTACTTC.

The rearrangement uses TRBV2 and TRBJ1-2; D unclear. V dropped 4 bases and J dropped 13 bases, with 16 bases sitting between them. From germline, CDR1 is SNHLY and CDR2 FYNNEI. This CDR3 has 12 amino acids. CDR3 nucleotide sequence: TGTGCCAGCAGTGGATGGCAGGCCGGCGGCACCTTC. Translation: CASSGWQAGGTF.

The chain recombines TRBV4-2 with TRBJ1-5; D possibly corresponds to TRBD1 (5 bases). Germline CDR1 and CDR2: LGHNA and YNFKEQ. CDR3 length: 18 amino acids. The germline V and J ends were trimmed by 0 bases and 6 bases, with 21 bases remaining between them. As DNA, the CDR3 is TGTGCCAGCAGCCAAGAGGGCGGGAAGGGGATCCGGGGTCAGCCCCAGCATTTT. Translation gives CASSQEGGKGIRGQPQHF.

The chain recombines TRBV14 with TRBJ1-1; D uncertain. CDR3 length equals 14 residues. V was cut by 4 bases and J by 3 bases, with 12 bases left in between. The germline gives CDR1 SGHDN, CDR2 FVKESK. The CDR3 DNA is TGTGCCAGCAGCCTTTGGAGCGACCACACTGAAGCTTTCTTT. This gives the protein CASSLWSDHTEAFF.

Ten or more counts support this clonotype. The gene calls are TRBV28 and TRBJ2-7; no clear D gene. This CDR3 region has 14 residues. V was shortened by 3 bases and J by 2 bases, with 11 bases between the two germline ends. The germline CDR1 and CDR2 sequences are MDHEN and SYDVKM. CDR3 protein: CASSFRRRTYEQYF. The CDR3 nucleotides read TGTGCCAGCAGTTTTAGGCGGAGAACCTACGAGCAGTACTTC.

The chain employs TRBV4-1 and TRBJ1-5; D gene unclear. Germline CDR1 and CDR2: MGHRA and YSYEKL. V was pared by 6 bases and J by 6 bases, with 27 bases between. The CDR3 covers 18 residues. This CDR3 reads CASSPSLIRKGIGQPQHF. The CDR3 DNA reads TGCGCCAGCAGTCCATCATTAATCCGAAAAGGGATCGGTCAGCCCCAGCATTTT.

This clonotype has ten or more counts. DNA of the CDR3: TGCAGTGCTAGTCAGGCAGGGGAATATGAGCAGTTCTTC. Amino acid sequence: CSASQAGEYEQFF. The rearrangement uses TRBV20-1 and TRBJ2-1; possible D gene TRBD1, 6 bases. V was trimmed by 3 bases and J by 8 bases, leaving 14 bases between them. CDR3 length: 13 amino acids. The germline gives CDR1 DFQATT, CDR2 SNEGSKA (reference sequence).

There are many counts of this clonotype. The V gene is TRBV28, the J gene TRBJ2-2; D gene ambiguous. This CDR3 has 14 amino acids. Germline V gene data show CDR1 as MDHEN and CDR2 as SYDVKM. V was shortened by 4 bases and J by 1 base, with 7 bases between the two germline ends. CDR3 residues: CASSWAKNTGELFF. In DNA form, the CDR3 reads TGTGCCAGCAGTTGGGCCAAGAACACCGGGGAGCTGTTTTTT.

V is TRBV29-1 and J is TRBJ1-5, with TRBD1 as a possible D gene (5 bases). Germline V lookup: CDR1 SQVTM, CDR2 ANQGSEA. The CDR3 has 11 amino acids. The V gene lost 6 bases and the J gene lost 14 bases, with 17 bases spanning the gap. The CDR3 loop reads CSVVQGSWEHF. CDR3 DNA: TGCAGCGTCGTCCAGGGTTCATGGGAGCATTTT.

The chain employs TRBV14 and TRBJ2-7, with D maybe TRBD1 (5 bases). Germline V CDR1 and CDR2: SGHDN, FVKESK. Trimming cost V 1 base and J 0 bases, with 10 bases left between them. This CDR3 has 15 residues. CDR3 sequence: CASSQVQGSSYEQYF. CDR3 sequence (DNA): TGTGCCAGCAGCCAAGTCCAGGGTAGCTCCTACGAGCAGTACTTC.

The gene calls are TRBV24-1 and TRBJ2-1, with D perhaps TRBD2 (5 bases). V was trimmed by 5 bases and J by 4 bases, leaving 14 bases between them. This CDR3 contains 15 residues. From germline, CDR1 is KGHDR and CDR2 SFDVKD. The CDR3 DNA sequence: TGTGCCACCAGTGTGTCCGGGAAAGGTTACAATGAGCAGTTCTTC. Translated, it gives CATSVSGKGYNEQFF.

This clonotype was observed at least ten times. The chain carries TRBV7-2 and TRBJ1-2; perhaps TRBD1 as D (5 bases). Germline CDR1 and CDR2: SGHTA and FQGNSA. The CDR3 extends over 15 amino acids. Trimming removed 1 base at V and 8 bases at J, with 17 bases between. This CDR3 is CASSLGPPRDGGYTF. The CDR3 nucleotides read TGTGCCAGCAGCTTAGGACCCCCCAGGGACGGAGGCTACACCTTC.

This clonotype was picked up many times. The CDR3 DNA is TGTGCCAGCAGGCCCAACACCGGACTAGCGGCCCACAATGAGCAGTTCTTC. This gives the protein CASRPNTGLAAHNEQFF. V gene TRBV12-3 or TRBV12-4 combines with J gene TRBJ2-1, with TRBD2 matching over 10 bases. V shed 6 bases and J 5 bases; nucleotides not matched to a gene: 13. There are 17 residues in the CDR3.